This T cell receptor (beta chain) was identified in a study of OX40 agonist ivuxolimab in advanced cancers. CDR1 and CDR2 (germline): SGHRS, YFSETQ. Deletions cut 9 bases from V and 2 bases from J, with 14 bases between. The CDR3 sequence is 14 residues long. Sequenced by immunoSEQ multiplex PCR; TCRdb stores in-frame clones only, minus some. The sample holds 80,000 to 100,000 clones, approximately 88% seen once. The source of this sequence is an adult with an advanced solid tumor such as melanoma, head and neck, liver or kidney cancer. The source material was CD4+ or CD8+ T cells sorted from blood, sampled in a trial of the OX40 agonist ivuxolimab. The chain couples TRBV5-1 to TRBJ1-4, with TRBD1 as a possible D gene (6 bases). CDR3 loop: CATSKGGTNEKLFF. CDR3 nucleotide sequence: TGCGCCACCTCGAAGGGGGGTACTAATGAAAAACTGTTTTTT.